These 19 T cell receptor beta chains came from one sample sequenced in a study of human T cells and chemical hapten exposure. TCRdb recomputed calls from the RACE reads with MiXCR, one row per CDR3 protein. The data show about 83,000 distinct CDR3 sequences, about 7.5% seen once. Noted time point: patch test 1, 2 weeks after DPC sensitization. Treatment indicated: therapeutic diphenylcyclopropenone sensitization with weekly scalp DPC. This specimen consisted of whole blood, obtained in connection with sensitization to the hapten diphenylcyclopropenone (DPC). These receptors originate from a woman in her thirties with alopecia areata. Some clones in this sample may be carry-over from other donors' samples.

This clonotype occurred a few times. CDR3 sequence (DNA): TGTGCCAGCAGTTTTAGCGGGGGGCTCGATGAGCAGTTCTTC. It codes for CASSFSGGLDEQFF. The chain is built from TRBV12-3 or TRBV12-4 and TRBJ2-1; 10 bases line up with TRBD2. V gave up 3 bases and J gave up 8 bases; unmatched junction bases: 4. This CDR3 region has 14 residues.

This clonotype was counted many times. The J gene is TRBJ2-5, the V gene TRBV11-2, with 7 bases fitting TRBD1. Losses at the gene ends were 2 bases for V and 1 base for J; bases not matched to a gene: 4. CDR1 and CDR2 (germline): SGHAT, FQNNGV. The CDR3 is 15 amino acids. CDR3 loop: CASSLFDRAQETQYF. The CDR3 bases are TGTGCCAGCAGCTTATTCGACAGGGCCCAAGAGACCCAGTACTTC.

This clonotype was seen a handful of times. The genes are TRBV5-1 and TRBJ1-5; a possible D gene is TRBD1 (6 bases). The CDR3 loop spans 14 amino acids. The V end was cut by 0 bases, the J end by 7 bases, with 11 bases between. Germline CDR1 SGHRS, CDR2 YFSETQ. The CDR3: CASSLDGGRQPQHF. CDR3 coding DNA: TGCGCCAGCAGCTTGGATGGGGGCAGGCAGCCCCAGCATTTT.

Many counts were recorded for this clonotype. The chain employs TRBV4-1 and TRBJ2-5; D is uncertain. V was cut by 0 bases and J by 4 bases, with 3 bases left in between. The CDR3 runs 12 residues. In germline, CDR1 is MGHRA, CDR2 YSYEKL. The CDR3 reads CASSQERETQYF. CDR3 nucleotide sequence: TGCGCCAGCAGCCAAGAACGAGAGACCCAGTACTTC.

A few counts support this clonotype. The V call is TRBV3-1, the J call TRBJ1-1, with D tentatively TRBD1 (5 bases). V shed 2 bases and J shed 0 bases, with 16 bases lying between them. The CDR3 contains 17 residues. The germline V gene has CDR1 LGHDT and CDR2 YNNKEL (reference sequence). CDR3: CASSQFPGPGMNTEAFF. As DNA, the CDR3 is TGTGCCAGCAGCCAATTCCCAGGGCCAGGTATGAACACTGAAGCTTTCTTT.

The chain carries TRBV5-1 and TRBJ2-5; the match to TRBD2 covers 11 bases. This CDR3 contains 17 residues. Trimming took 1 base from V and 3 from J; bases not matched to a gene: 8. Germline assignment: CDR1 SGHRS and CDR2 YFSETQ. For the CDR3, the DNA is TGCGCCAGCAGCTTGATCCCTCTAGCGGGGGGCGAAGAGACCCAGTACTTC. It codes for CASSLIPLAGGEETQYF.

This clonotype occurred a few times. Written as DNA, the CDR3 is TGTGCCAGCAGCCAAGCTTTTACAGGGAGGTCTGGAAACACCATATATTTT. Amino acids: CASSQAFTGRSGNTIYF. The chain uses TRBV3-1 and TRBJ1-3; D possibly corresponds to TRBD1 (6 bases). The CDR3 length is 17 residues. In germline, CDR1 is LGHDT, CDR2 YNNKEL (reference sequence). Trimming stripped 1 base from V and 1 base from J, with 14 bases between.

This clonotype was seen more than once but under ten times. This chain joins TRBV29-1 and TRBJ2-3; a possible D gene is TRBD1 (6 bases). Germline assignment: CDR1 SQVTM and CDR2 ANQGSEA. Trimming stripped 7 bases from V and 0 bases from J, with 11 bases between. This CDR3 is built from 13 residues. The CDR3 bases are TGCAGCGGTTTGGGGGCTAGCACAGATACGCAGTATTTT. It is translated as CSGLGASTDTQYF.

This clonotype was picked up a small number of times. This chain connects TRBV29-1 to TRBJ1-1; D not certain. V was clipped by 5 bases and J by 10 bases, with 17 bases between them. Germline values: CDR1 SQVTM, CDR2 ANQGSEA. The CDR3 covers 12 residues. The CDR3 nucleotides read TGCAGCGTTAATCGAGGGCAGGCCCTAGCTTTCTTT. Its protein product is CSVNRGQALAFF.

This clonotype has only a few counts. This chain connects TRBV5-1 to TRBJ1-5; D is uncertain. The germline gives CDR1 SGHRS, CDR2 YFSETQ. V shed 3 bases and J shed 6 bases, with 7 bases lying between them. The CDR3 totals 12 residues. The CDR3 is CASSSGSQPQHF. The CDR3 coding sequence is TGCGCCAGCAGCTCGGGGAGTCAGCCCCAGCATTTT. Full variable domain (remainder filled in from reference TRBV5-1 and TRBJ1-5): KAGVTQTPRYLIKTRGQQVTLSCSPISGHRSVSWYQQTPGQGLQFLFEYFSETQRNKGNFPGRFSGRQFSNSRSEMNVSTLELGDSALYLCASSSGSQPQHFGDGTRLSIL.

The chain employs TRBV3-1 and TRBJ1-4; D is uncertain. The CDR3 spans 14 residues. Trimming stripped 2 bases from V and 8 bases from J, with 12 bases between. Germline CDR1 reads LGHDT; CDR2 reads YNNKEL (reference sequence). CDR3 residues: CASSQRSLGEKLFF. CDR3 coding DNA: TGTGCCAGCAGCCAACGCAGCCTGGGGGAAAAACTGTTTTTT.

This clonotype was recorded at least ten times. The J gene is TRBJ1-1, the V gene TRBV15; D is undetermined. Germline-derived CDR1 and CDR2 are LNHNV and YYDKDF (reference sequence). The CDR3 covers 14 residues. V gave up 0 bases and J gave up 6 bases, with 11 bases separating them. The CDR3 protein is CATSRDREGPEAFF. CDR3 coding DNA: TGTGCCACCAGCAGAGATCGAGAGGGTCCTGAAGCTTTCTTT.

With regard to this clonotype: This may arise from a read error, as a much more abundant clone is one base away. This chain uses TRBV20-1 with TRBJ2-3; 8 nucleotides align to TRBD2. This CDR3 has 12 residues. Germline CDR1 is DFQATT and CDR2 is SNEGSKA (reference sequence). The CDR3 DNA reads TGCGGAATAGCGGGGAACACATATACGCAGTATTTT. This translates into CGIAGNTYTQYF.

This clonotype was observed a handful of times. V is TRBV29-1 and J is TRBJ2-1; D may be TRBD1 (7 bases). The CDR3 is 15 residues long. Trimming cost V 4 bases and J 6 bases, with 19 bases left between them. Germline assignment: CDR1 SQVTM and CDR2 ANQGSEA. This CDR3 is CSVVSRDRIFNEQFF. CDR3 bases: TGCAGCGTTGTTTCGCGGGACAGAATTTTCAATGAGCAGTTCTTC.

About this clonotype: At one end, the junction sequence differs from germline, possibly due to a read error. The rearrangement links TRBV11-2 to TRBJ2-2; weak D call: TRBD1 (6 bases). The CDR3 has 17 amino acids. Germline-derived CDR1 and CDR2 are SGHAT and FQNNGV. DNA for the CDR3: TGTGCCAGCAGCTTTCGCGTACCGACTTGGGACACCGGGGAGCTGGTTTTT. This codes for CASSFRVPTWDTGELVF. Looking up the rest from reference TRBV11-2 and TRBJ2-2 gives the full variable domain: EAGVAQSPRYKIIEKRQSVAFWCNPISGHATLYWYQQILGQGPKLLIQFQNNGVVDDSQLPKDRFSAERLKGVDSTLKIQPAKLEDSAVYLCASSFRVPTWDTGELVFGEGSRLTVL.

There are many counts of this clonotype. This chain joins TRBV6-1 and TRBJ1-1, with D possibly being TRBD1 (5 bases). The V end lost 0 bases, the J end lost 4 bases, and 12 bases lay between the germline ends. The length of the CDR3 is 15 residues. The V gene's germline CDR1 is MNHNS and CDR2 SASEGT. The CDR3: CASSEAGGRGTEAFF. CDR3 bases: TGTGCCAGCAGTGAAGCCGGGGGGAGGGGCACTGAAGCTTTCTTT.

Ten or more counts support this clonotype. The gene calls are TRBV7-9 and TRBJ2-4; 7 nucleotides align to TRBD2. CDR1 and CDR2 (germline): SEHNR, FQNEAQ (reference sequence). V shed 5 bases, J shed 0 bases, and the junction held 7 bases outside the gene matches. CDR3 length equals 16 residues. The CDR3 here is CASSRERGLAKNIQYF. The CDR3 nucleotides are TGTGCCAGCAGCCGAGAGCGGGGACTAGCCAAAAACATTCAGTACTTC.

Many counts were recorded for this clonotype. In nucleotides, the CDR3 is TGTGCCAGCAGCGCAGGAGGACAGGGGGCCATCTACGAGCAGTACTTC. Amino acid sequence: CASSAGGQGAIYEQYF. This chain joins TRBV9 and TRBJ2-7; 11 bases are a match to TRBD1. Germline-derived CDR1 and CDR2 are SGDLS and YYNGEE. This CDR3 has 16 residues. Trimming at V came to 3 bases and at J to 3 bases, leaving 8 bases not matched to a gene.

This chain joins TRBV5-1 and TRBJ1-1, with 7 positions matching TRBD1. Unmatched junction bases numbered 11, after V lost 0 bases and J lost 3 bases. Germline V gives CDR1 SGHRS, CDR2 YFSETQ. CDR3 length equals 17 residues. CDR3 in amino acids: CASSLASSGQRDTEAFF. In DNA, the CDR3 is TGCGCCAGCAGCTTGGCCTCTTCGGGACAGAGAGACACTGAAGCTTTCTTT.